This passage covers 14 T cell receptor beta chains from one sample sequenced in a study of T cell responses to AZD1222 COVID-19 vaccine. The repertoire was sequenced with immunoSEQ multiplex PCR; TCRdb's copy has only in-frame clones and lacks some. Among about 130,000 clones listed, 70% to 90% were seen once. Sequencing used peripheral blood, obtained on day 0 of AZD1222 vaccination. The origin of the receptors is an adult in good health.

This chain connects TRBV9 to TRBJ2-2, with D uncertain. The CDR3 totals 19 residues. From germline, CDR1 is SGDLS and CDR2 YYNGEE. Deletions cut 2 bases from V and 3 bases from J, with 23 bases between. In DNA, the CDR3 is TGTGCCAGCAGCGTGAATGCTCCCGGGCCTGGAAGCGACACCGGGGAGCTGTTTTTT. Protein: CASSVNAPGPGSDTGELFF.

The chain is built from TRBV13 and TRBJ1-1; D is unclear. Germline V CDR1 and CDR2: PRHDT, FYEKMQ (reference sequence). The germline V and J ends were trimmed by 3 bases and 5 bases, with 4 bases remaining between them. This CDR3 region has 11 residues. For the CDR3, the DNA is TGTGCCAGCAGCTTCCGTACTGAAGCTTTCTTT. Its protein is CASSFRTEAFF. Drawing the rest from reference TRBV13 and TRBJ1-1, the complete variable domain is AAGVIQSPRHLIKEKRETATLKCYPIPRHDTVYWYQQGPGQDPQFLISFYEKMQSDKGSIPDRFSAQQFSDYHSELNMSSLELGDSALYFCASSFRTEAFFGQGTRLTVV.

The CDR3 loop is CASSPRVGTEAFF. CDR3 DNA sequence: TGTGCCAGCAGTCCGAGGGTCGGGACTGAAGCTTTCTTT. V and J are TRBV4-2 and TRBJ1-1; D gene ambiguous. Trimming left V 6 bases short and J 5 bases short, with 13 bases between. Germline assignment: CDR1 LGHNA and CDR2 YNFKEQ. The CDR3 runs 13 residues.

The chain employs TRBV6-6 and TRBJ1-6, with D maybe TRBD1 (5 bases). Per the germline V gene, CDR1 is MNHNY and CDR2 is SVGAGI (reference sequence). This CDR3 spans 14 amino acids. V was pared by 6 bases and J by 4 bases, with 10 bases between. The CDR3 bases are TGTGCCAGCAGGAAGGACATGTATAATTCACCCCTCCACTTT. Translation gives CASRKDMYNSPLHF.

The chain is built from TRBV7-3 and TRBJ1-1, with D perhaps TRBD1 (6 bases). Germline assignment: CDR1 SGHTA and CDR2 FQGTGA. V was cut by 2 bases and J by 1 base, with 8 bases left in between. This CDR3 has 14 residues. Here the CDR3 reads CASSLGGKNTEAFF. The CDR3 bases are TGTGCCAGCAGCTTAGGGGGCAAGAACACTGAAGCTTTCTTT.

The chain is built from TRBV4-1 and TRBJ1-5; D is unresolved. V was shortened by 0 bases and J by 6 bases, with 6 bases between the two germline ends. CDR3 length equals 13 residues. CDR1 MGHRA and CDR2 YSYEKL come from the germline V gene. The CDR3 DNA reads TGCGCCAGCAGCCAAGAGGAGGTTCAGCCCCAGCATTTT. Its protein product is CASSQEEVQPQHF.

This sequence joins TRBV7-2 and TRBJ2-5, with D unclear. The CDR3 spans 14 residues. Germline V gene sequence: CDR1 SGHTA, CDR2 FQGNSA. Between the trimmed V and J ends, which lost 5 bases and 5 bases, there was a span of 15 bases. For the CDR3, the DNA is TGTGCCAGCAGCCCGGACGGAACGAGGGAGACCCAGTACTTC. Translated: CASSPDGTRETQYF.

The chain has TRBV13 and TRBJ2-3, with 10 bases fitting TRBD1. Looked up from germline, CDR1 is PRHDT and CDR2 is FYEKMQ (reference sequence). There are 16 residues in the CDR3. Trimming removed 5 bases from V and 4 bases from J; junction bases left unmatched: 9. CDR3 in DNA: TGTGCCAGCAGCACGGGTGGGACAGGGGCATCAGATACGCAGTATTTT. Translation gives CASSTGGTGASDTQYF.

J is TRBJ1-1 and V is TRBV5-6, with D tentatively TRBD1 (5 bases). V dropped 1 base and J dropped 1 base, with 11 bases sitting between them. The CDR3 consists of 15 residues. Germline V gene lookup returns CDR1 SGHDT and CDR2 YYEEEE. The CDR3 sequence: CASSLTDRPNTEAFF. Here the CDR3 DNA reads TGTGCCAGCAGCTTGACTGACAGACCGAACACTGAAGCTTTCTTT.

The CDR3: CASKVGGGVNAFF. The CDR3 DNA reads TGTGCCAGTAAAGTTGGAGGGGGCGTGAATGCTTTCTTT. The V gene is TRBV19, the J gene TRBJ1-1; TRBD1 matches at 7 bases. Germline V CDR1 and CDR2: LNHDA, SQIVND (reference sequence). V was pared by 7 bases and J by 11 bases, with 13 bases of the junction left unmatched. The CDR3 is 13 residues long.

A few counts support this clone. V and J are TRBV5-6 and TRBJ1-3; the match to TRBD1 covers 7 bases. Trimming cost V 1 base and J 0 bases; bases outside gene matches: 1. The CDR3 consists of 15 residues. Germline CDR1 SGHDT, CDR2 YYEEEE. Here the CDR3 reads CASSLNRGSGNTIYF. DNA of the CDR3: TGTGCCAGCAGCTTGAACAGGGGCTCTGGAAACACCATATATTTT. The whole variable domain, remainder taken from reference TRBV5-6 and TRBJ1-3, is DAGVTQSPTHLIKTRGQQVTLRCSPKSGHDTVSWYQQALGQGPQFIFQYYEEEERQRGNFPDRFSGHQFPNYSSELNVNALLLGDSALYLCASSLNRGSGNTIYFGEGSWLTVV.

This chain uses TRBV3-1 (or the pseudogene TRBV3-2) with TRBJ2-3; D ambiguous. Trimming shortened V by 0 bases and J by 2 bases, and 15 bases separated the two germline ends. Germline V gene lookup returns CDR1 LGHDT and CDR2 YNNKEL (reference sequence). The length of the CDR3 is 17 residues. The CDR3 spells CASSQDPPFSDTDTQYF. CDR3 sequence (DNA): TGTGCCAGCAGCCAAGATCCCCCATTTAGTGACACAGATACGCAGTATTTT.

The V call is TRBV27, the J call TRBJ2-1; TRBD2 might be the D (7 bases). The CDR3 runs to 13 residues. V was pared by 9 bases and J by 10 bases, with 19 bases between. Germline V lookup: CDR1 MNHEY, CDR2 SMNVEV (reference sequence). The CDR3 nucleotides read TGTGCCAGTTCCGGGAGGTCCAGGGGAGAGCAGTTCTTC. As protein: CASSGRSRGEQFF.

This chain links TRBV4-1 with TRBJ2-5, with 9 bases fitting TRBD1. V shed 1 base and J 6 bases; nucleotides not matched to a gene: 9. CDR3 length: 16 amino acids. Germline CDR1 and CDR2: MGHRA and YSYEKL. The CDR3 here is CASSQVQGTGKKTQYF. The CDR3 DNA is TGCGCCAGCAGCCAAGTTCAAGGGACAGGGAAAAAGACCCAGTACTTC.